This TCR beta chain was sequenced in a study of blood T cell repertoires in COVID-19. Clones were sequenced by immunoSEQ multiplex PCR, and TCRdb holds only the in-frame ones, with some missing. The sample holds over 300,000 clones, about 82% seen once. Between the trimmed V and J ends, which lost 3 bases and 4 bases, there was a span of 12 bases. This CDR3 is built from 14 residues. CDR1 is MNHEY, CDR2 SMNVEV, per germline (reference sequence). The sequence came from a woman aged 45-65 years with acute or convalescent COVID-19. This chain connects TRBV27 to TRBJ1-1; tentatively, D is TRBD1 (6 bases). Material: peripheral blood. CDR3 loop: CASSFNRESTEAFF. The CDR3 nucleotides are TGTGCCAGCAGTTTCAACAGGGAGAGCACTGAAGCTTTCTTT.